The 21 T cell receptor beta chains in this list originate from one sample, sequenced in a study of blood T cell repertoires in COVID-19. Only in-frame clones appear in the TCRdb table, and some are missing; sequencing was by immunoSEQ multiplex PCR. The table shows about 180,000 clones, with around 88% occurring only once. Sequencing was carried out using peripheral blood. The receptors derive from a woman aged 25 to 39 with acute or convalescent COVID-19.

The genes are TRBV9 and TRBJ1-1, with 7 nucleotides matching TRBD1. Germline assignment: CDR1 SGDLS and CDR2 YYNGEE. CDR3 length equals 13 residues. With 3 bases clipped from V and 6 bases from J, the junction kept 5 bases outside the gene matches. CDR3: CASSATGIAEAFF. In DNA form, the CDR3 reads TGTGCCAGCAGCGCGACAGGGATCGCTGAAGCTTTCTTT.

The chain is built from TRBV19 and TRBJ1-6; 9 nucleotides line up with TRBD1. Germline V CDR1 and CDR2: LNHDA, SQIVND (reference sequence). The V gene end was trimmed by 5 bases and the J gene end by 7 bases; junction bases not matched to a gene: 9. CDR3 length: 16 residues. This chain's CDR3 is CASSFSGTGSNSPLHF. In nucleotides, the CDR3 is TGTGCCAGTAGTTTCTCCGGGACAGGGTCCAATTCACCCCTCCACTTT.

The chain joins TRBV27 to TRBJ1-4; possibly TRBD1 for D (5 bases). Trimming pared 5 bases from V and 5 bases from J, leaving 15 bases between. The CDR3 runs to 15 residues. In germline, CDR1 is MNHEY, CDR2 SMNVEV (reference sequence). CDR3 region: CASSGAPVPNEKLFF. CDR3 DNA sequence: TGTGCCAGCAGTGGGGCGCCGGTGCCGAATGAAAAACTGTTTTTT.

The rearrangement joins TRBV7-9 to TRBJ2-6; a weak D match, TRBD1 (5 bases). CDR1 and CDR2 (germline): SEHNR, FQNEAQ (reference sequence). V shed 6 bases and J shed 3 bases, with 9 bases lying between them. CDR3 length equals 14 residues. As DNA, the CDR3 is TGTGCCAGCAGTCTGGGGCTTGGGGCCAACGTCCTGACTTTC. This codes for CASSLGLGANVLTF.

The chain couples TRBV24-1 to TRBJ2-7; a possible D gene is TRBD1 (5 bases). The CDR3 consists of 15 residues. From germline, CDR1 is KGHDR and CDR2 SFDVKD. Trimming removed 3 bases from V and 5 bases from J, with 16 bases in between. The DNA for the CDR3 is TGTGCCACCAGTGATCCATCCGTGACAGTCGACGAGCAGTACTTC. Encoded protein: CATSDPSVTVDEQYF.

The chain has TRBV29-1 and TRBJ2-1; TRBD2 aligns across 13 bases. The CDR3 spans 13 residues. J was trimmed by 8 bases and V by 7 bases; bases with no gene match: 5. CDR1 is SQVTM, CDR2 ANQGSEA, per germline. As DNA, the CDR3 is TGCAGCGATGGACTAGCGGGAGCCTATGAGCAGTTCTTC. Protein product: CSDGLAGAYEQFF.

The table lists this clone with a few counts. This chain uses TRBV5-6 with TRBJ1-2; the D is unclear. The germline V gene encodes CDR1 SGHDT and CDR2 YYEEEE. The CDR3 loop spans 11 amino acids. V was pared by 1 base and J by 10 bases, with 8 bases between. In DNA form, the CDR3 reads TGTGCCAGCAGCTTGTGGCAGGCCTACACCTTC. Amino acid sequence: CASSLWQAYTF.

The gene calls are TRBV28 and TRBJ2-3; D unresolved. Between the trimmed V and J ends, which lost 8 bases and 10 bases, there was a span of 4 bases. This CDR3 has 8 residues. Germline CDR1 MDHEN, CDR2 SYDVKM. CDR3 residues: CASPSQYF. The DNA for the CDR3 is TGTGCCAGCCCATCGCAGTATTTT.

The chain employs TRBV6-5 and TRBJ1-5; the match to TRBD1 covers 8 bases. This CDR3 is 15 amino acids long. After removal of 7 bases from V and 0 bases from J, the junction contained 5 bases not matched to a gene. CDR1 and CDR2 from the germline V gene are MNHEY and SVGAGI. The chain's CDR3 is CASNNRGVSNQPQHF. CDR3 in DNA: TGTGCCAGCAATAACAGGGGGGTTAGCAATCAGCCCCAGCATTTT.

The chain is built from TRBV19 and TRBJ2-7; a weak D match, TRBD2 (5 bases). This CDR3 has 14 amino acids. V shed 5 bases and J shed 6 bases, with 17 bases lying between them. The germline V gene has CDR1 LNHDA and CDR2 SQIVND (reference sequence). As DNA, the CDR3 is TGTGCCAGTAGTCCCACACCGGGGATCCCCGAGCAGTACTTC. Amino acid sequence: CASSPTPGIPEQYF.

J is TRBJ1-2 and V is TRBV3-1 (or the pseudogene TRBV3-2); maybe TRBD1 (6 bases). Germline V lookup: CDR1 LGHDT, CDR2 YNNKEL (reference sequence). The CDR3 is 12 residues long. The germline V and J ends were trimmed by 8 bases and 6 bases, with 13 bases remaining between them. In nucleotides, the CDR3 is TGTGCCAGCTCAGGACAGCCCGATGGCTACACCTTC. Translating it yields CASSGQPDGYTF.

V is TRBV2 and J is TRBJ2-5; 9 nucleotides match TRBD2. V dropped 4 bases and J dropped 5; count of bases not matched to a gene: 8. Germline CDR1 is SNHLY and CDR2 is FYNNEI. This CDR3 contains 15 residues. CDR3 region: CASSGGSGRWETQYF. The CDR3 DNA follows: TGTGCCAGCAGTGGCGGTAGCGGGAGATGGGAGACCCAGTACTTC. Full variable domain (remainder filled in from reference TRBV2 and TRBJ2-5): EPEVTQTPSHQVTQMGQEVILRCVPISNHLYFYWYRQILGQKVEFLVSFYNNEISEKSEIFDDQFSVERPDGSNFTLKIRSTKLEDSAMYFCASSGGSGRWETQYFGPGTRLLVL.

The chain couples TRBV18 to TRBJ2-3; perhaps TRBD2 as D (5 bases). Germline lookup yields CDR1 KGHSH and CDR2 LQKENI. The CDR3 has 13 residues. The V gene lost 3 bases and the J gene lost 6 bases, with 10 bases spanning the gap. The CDR3: CASSPRREDTQYF. In DNA form, the CDR3 reads TGTGCCAGCTCACCGAGAAGGGAGGATACGCAGTATTTT.

J is TRBJ2-5 and V is TRBV6-5, with D maybe TRBD2 (7 bases). Trimming left V 2 bases short and J 5 bases short, with 9 bases between. CDR3 length: 13 residues. CDR1 is MNHEY and CDR2 is SVGAGI in the germline V gene. Written as DNA, the CDR3 is TGTGCCAGCAGTTACGAGGGGGGGGAGACCCAGTACTTC. It encodes CASSYEGGETQYF.

The chain's CDR3 is CASSTSGSSYNEQFF. The CDR3 nucleotides are TGCGCCAGCAGCACGAGCGGGAGCTCCTACAATGAGCAGTTCTTC. This sequence joins TRBV5-1 and TRBJ2-1; TRBD2 matches at 8 bases. V was clipped by 4 bases and J by 0 bases; unmatched bases: 3. Per the germline V gene, CDR1 is SGHRS and CDR2 is YFSETQ. The CDR3 runs to 15 residues.

This sequence joins TRBV14 and TRBJ2-5; D might be TRBD2 (6 bases). The ends were cut back, 1 base at V and 5 bases at J, with 17 bases in the middle. CDR3 length: 16 residues. The germline V gene encodes CDR1 SGHDN and CDR2 FVKESK. The CDR3 DNA reads as TGTGCCAGCAGCCAAGTAATTTCGGGGGTTGGGGAGACCCAGTACTTC. Residues: CASSQVISGVGETQYF.

The chain recombines TRBV24-1 with TRBJ2-5, with 10 bases that match TRBD1. The CDR3 runs 13 residues. Germline CDR1 is KGHDR and CDR2 is SFDVKD. Unmatched junction bases numbered 5, after V lost 10 bases and J lost 4 bases. Here the CDR3 reads CATGQGLIETQYF. The CDR3 DNA follows: TGTGCCACGGGACAGGGGCTAATAGAGACCCAGTACTTC.

The chain links TRBV5-8 to TRBJ2-4, with D perhaps TRBD2 (7 bases). Germline CDR1 and CDR2: SGHTS and YDEGEE. This CDR3 spans 15 amino acids. Deletions cut 5 bases from V and 5 bases from J, with 17 bases between. In DNA form, the CDR3 reads TGTGCCAGCAGTCCTAGGGGGGGCTCTCAAAACATTCAGTACTTC. It is translated as CASSPRGGSQNIQYF.

Points on this clone: The same CDR3 can be traced to other DNA sequences in this sample. The gene calls are TRBV5-1 and TRBJ1-5; D may be TRBD1 (5 bases). Germline-derived CDR1 and CDR2 are SGHRS and YFSETQ. This CDR3 has 13 amino acids. Trimming shortened V by 0 bases and J by 4 bases, and 5 bases separated the two germline ends. The CDR3 DNA reads as TGCGCCAGCAGCTTGGGACAGAATCAGCCCCAGCATTTT. The encoded protein is CASSLGQNQPQHF. Looking up the rest from reference TRBV5-1 and TRBJ1-5 gives the full variable domain: KAGVTQTPRYLIKTRGQQVTLSCSPISGHRSVSWYQQTPGQGLQFLFEYFSETQRNKGNFPGRFSGRQFSNSRSEMNVSTLELGDSALYLCASSLGQNQPQHFGDGTRLSIL.

The J gene is TRBJ1-6, the V gene TRBV6-1; D remains unclear. The germline CDR1 and CDR2 sequences are MNHNS and SASEGT. This CDR3 region has 13 residues. V lost 1 base and J lost 7, with 5 bases in between. The CDR3 coding sequence is TGTGCCAGCAGTGAAGTTCTGAATTCACCCCTCCACTTT. This codes for CASSEVLNSPLHF.

The chain combines TRBV6-6 with TRBJ2-2; D not certain. This CDR3 has 14 amino acids. The V end was cut by 4 bases, the J end by 1 base, with 7 bases between. Germline CDR1 and CDR2: MNHNY and SVGAGI (reference sequence). This chain's CDR3 is CASSFLRNTGELFF. CDR3 DNA: TGTGCCAGCAGTTTTCTGAGGAACACCGGGGAGCTGTTTTTT.